This T cell receptor beta chain was documented in a study of CD8 T cells in ankylosing spondylitis. Overall study findings and caveats: Disease-linked clones reportedly showed significant enrichment in matched ankylosing spondylitis synovial fluid. Clones linked with disease were CD8+ and fairly uncommon in the peripheral blood.

The germline CDR1 and CDR2 sequences are MGHRA and YSYEKL. V shed 4 bases, J shed 6 bases, and the junction held 13 bases outside the gene matches. The CDR3 covers 16 residues. At least ten counts were recorded for this clonotype. Its antigen is as yet unknown. TCRdb independently ran MiXCR on the 5' RACE reads; one entry per CDR3 protein. The table has roughly 69,000 distinct CDR3 sequences, roughly 5% seen once. This TCR was recovered from a male donor with ankylosing spondylitis or in good health (not recorded which). The rearrangement uses TRBV4-1 and TRBJ1-1, with 8 nucleotides matching TRBD1. The specimen sequenced was blood, either unsorted or a sorted T cell fraction (not recorded which). The DNA for the CDR3 is TGCGCCAGCAGCCGAGGCTCAGGGGGCGCAGAAGCTGAAGCTTTCTTT. Protein product: CASSRGSGGAEAEAFF.